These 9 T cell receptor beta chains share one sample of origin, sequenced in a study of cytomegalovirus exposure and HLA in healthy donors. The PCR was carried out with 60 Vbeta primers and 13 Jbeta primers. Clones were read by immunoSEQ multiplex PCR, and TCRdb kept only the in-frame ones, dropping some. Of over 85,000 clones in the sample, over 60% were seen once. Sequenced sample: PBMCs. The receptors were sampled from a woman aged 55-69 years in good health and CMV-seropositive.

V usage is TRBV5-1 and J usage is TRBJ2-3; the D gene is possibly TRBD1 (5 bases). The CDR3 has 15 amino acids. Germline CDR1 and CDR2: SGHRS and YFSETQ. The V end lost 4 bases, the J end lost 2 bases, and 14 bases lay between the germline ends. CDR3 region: CASSRAGPVTDTQYF. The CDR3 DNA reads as TGCGCCAGCAGCCGTGCAGGGCCAGTCACAGATACGCAGTATTTT. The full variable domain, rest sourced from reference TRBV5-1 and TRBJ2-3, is KAGVTQTPRYLIKTRGQQVTLSCSPISGHRSVSWYQQTPGQGLQFLFEYFSETQRNKGNFPGRFSGRQFSNSRSEMNVSTLELGDSALYLCASSRAGPVTDTQYFGPGTRLTVL.

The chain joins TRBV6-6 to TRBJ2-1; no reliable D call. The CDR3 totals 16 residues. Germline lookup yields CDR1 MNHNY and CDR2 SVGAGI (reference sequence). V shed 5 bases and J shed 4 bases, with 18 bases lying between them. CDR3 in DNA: TGTGCCAGCAGTCGGTTTGGTGGAGTCGGTTACAATGAGCAGTTCTTC. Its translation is CASSRFGGVGYNEQFF.

CDR3: CASSQDLYSPLHF. In DNA form, the CDR3 reads TGTGCCAGCAGCCAAGATCTCTATTCACCCCTCCACTTT. The chain combines TRBV14 with TRBJ1-6; D gene ambiguous. V lost 0 bases and J 8 bases, leaving 5 bases between the germline ends. Looked up from germline, CDR1 is SGHDN and CDR2 is FVKESK. The CDR3 is 13 residues long.

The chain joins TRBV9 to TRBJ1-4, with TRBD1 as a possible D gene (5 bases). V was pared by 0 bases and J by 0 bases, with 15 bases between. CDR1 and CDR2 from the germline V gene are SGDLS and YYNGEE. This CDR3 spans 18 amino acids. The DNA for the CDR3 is TGTGCCAGCAGCGTAGACGGCAGGAGGGGATCAACTAATGAAAAACTGTTTTTT. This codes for CASSVDGRRGSTNEKLFF.

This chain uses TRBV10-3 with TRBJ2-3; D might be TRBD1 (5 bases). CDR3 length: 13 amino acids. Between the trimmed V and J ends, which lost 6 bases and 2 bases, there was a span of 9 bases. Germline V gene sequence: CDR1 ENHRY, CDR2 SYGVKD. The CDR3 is CAISDSFTDTQYF. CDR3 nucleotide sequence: TGTGCCATCAGCGACAGCTTCACAGATACGCAGTATTTT.

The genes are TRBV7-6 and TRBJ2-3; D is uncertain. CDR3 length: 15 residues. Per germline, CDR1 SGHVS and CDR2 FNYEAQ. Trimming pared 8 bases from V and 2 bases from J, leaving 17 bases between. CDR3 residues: CASSREYSYTDTQYF. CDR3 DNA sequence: TGTGCCAGCTCACGAGAGTACTCCTACACAGATACGCAGTATTTT. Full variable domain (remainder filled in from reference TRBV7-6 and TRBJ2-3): GAGVSQSPRYKVTKRGQDVALRCDPISGHVSLYWYRQALGQGPEFLTYFNYEAQQDKSGLPNDRFSAERPEGSISTLTIQRTEQRDSAMYRCASSREYSYTDTQYFGPGTRLTVL.

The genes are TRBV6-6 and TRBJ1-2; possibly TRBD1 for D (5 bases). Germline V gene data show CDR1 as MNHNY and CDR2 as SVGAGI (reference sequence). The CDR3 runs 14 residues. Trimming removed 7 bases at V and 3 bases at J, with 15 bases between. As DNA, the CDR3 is TGTGCCAGCACAGGGCAGGGCGGACACTATGGCTACACCTTC. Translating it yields CASTGQGGHYGYTF.

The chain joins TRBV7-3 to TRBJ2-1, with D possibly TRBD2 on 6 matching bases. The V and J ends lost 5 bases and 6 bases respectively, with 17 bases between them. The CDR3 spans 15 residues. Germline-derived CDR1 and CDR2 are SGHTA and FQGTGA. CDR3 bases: TGTGCCAGCAGCAGTAGCGGTGGGATCGGCAATGAGCAGTTCTTC. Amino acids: CASSSSGGIGNEQFF.

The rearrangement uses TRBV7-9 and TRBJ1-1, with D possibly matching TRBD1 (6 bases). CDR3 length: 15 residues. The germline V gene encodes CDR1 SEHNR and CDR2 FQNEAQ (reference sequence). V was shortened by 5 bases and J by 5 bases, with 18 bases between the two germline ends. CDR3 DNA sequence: TGTGCCAGCAGCATACAAAAGGGGACATGGACTGAAGCTTTCTTT. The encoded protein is CASSIQKGTWTEAFF.